This T cell receptor (beta chain) was sequenced in a study of early T cells in non-severe SARS-CoV-2 infection. CDR3 length: 16 amino acids. Looked up from germline, CDR1 is LNHDA and CDR2 is SQIVND (reference sequence). Trimming cost V 0 bases and J 0 bases, with 9 bases left between them. This clonotype was detected only a few times. Unique molecular identifiers were added to individual cDNA molecules. TCRdb called the 5' RACE reads again in MiXCR, with one record for every CDR3 protein. The table shows some 70,000 distinct CDR3 sequences, with roughly a tenth occurring only once. The clonotype originates from an adult who was a healthcare worker with PCR-confirmed SARS-CoV-2 infection or an uninfected control (not recorded which). Sequencing was done on a sample of whole blood. This chain joins TRBV19 and TRBJ2-1; weak D call: TRBD1 (6 bases). The CDR3 region has the DNA TGTGCCAGTAGTATAGATAGGGGGACCTCCTACAATGAGCAGTTCTTC. Encoded protein: CASSIDRGTSYNEQFF.